This T cell receptor (beta chain) emerged from a study of blood T cell repertoires in COVID-19. Trimming took 3 bases from V and 4 from J; bases not matched to a gene: 4. The CDR3 covers 14 residues. Germline V gene sequence: CDR1 SGHDN, CDR2 FVKESK. This table comes from immunoSEQ multiplex PCR, and its TCRdb copy is limited to in-frame clones, with some not included. This sample has 200,000 to 250,000 clones, with roughly 84% found just once. This clonotype was sampled from a woman aged 55 to 70 with acute or convalescent COVID-19. Sequences were obtained from peripheral blood. The rearrangement joins TRBV14 to TRBJ2-3; 7 bases are shared with TRBD2. In DNA form, the CDR3 reads TGTGCCAGCAGCCACTGGACTAGTCCAGATACGCAGTATTTT. It yields the protein CASSHWTSPDTQYF.